Listed here is a single TCR beta chain. The study extracted blood RNA from unsorted whole blood and also extracted germline DNA. A constant-region primer primed TCR beta cDNA synthesis from 400 to 550 ng of total RNA. A slightly modified ARM-PCR protocol with three nested multiplex PCR rounds produced these TCR beta libraries. It was with TRBV1-TRBV30 forward primers and a C-beta reverse primer that the first two PCR rounds were run, at approximately 9 cycles each. TCRdb re-called the multiplex PCR reads with MiXCR, one entry per CDR3 protein. Here the sample spans roughly 330,000 distinct CDR3 sequences, 65% being singletons. Trimming pared 7 bases from V and 9 bases from J, leaving 22 bases between. CDR1 and CDR2 (germline): SQVTM, ANQGSEA. CDR3 length: 14 amino acids. This sample was included in a study of tumor-infiltrating lymphocytes in primary liver carcinoma.

This TCR came from a man aged 40-50 years with primary liver carcinoma and hepatitis B virus infection. The V and J genes are TRBV29-1 and TRBJ2-1; D is possibly TRBD1 or TRBD2 (6 bases each). The sequenced material came from peripheral blood. This CDR3 reads CSAPPAVQGGEQFF. The CDR3 DNA follows: TGCAGCGCACCCCCCGCGGTACAGGGAGGTGAGCAGTTCTTC.